The T cell receptor (beta chain) described here comes from a study of beta chain features in type 1 diabetes. For the study at large: Healthy donors and patients had similar age, gender and cell yields.

cDNA synthesis used the whole RNA isolate, giving expressed TCRB sequences. Profiled with immunoSEQ multiplex PCR; TCRdb holds only in-frame clones, not every one. Of roughly 290,000 clones in the sample, about 15% were seen once. Germline loops: CDR1 MNHEY, CDR2 SVGAGI. Trimming removed 6 bases at V and 7 bases at J, with 15 bases between. The CDR3 is 13 residues long. Every donor provided one heparinised blood draw, which averaged approximately 120 mL. Points on this clone: Its cognate antigen is unknown.

General study points: A potential influence of HLA type upon TCRB rearrangement remained unresolved herein. When Type 1 diabetes patients were examined, their TCRB CDR3s proved moderately but significantly shorter in all four CD4+ subsets. Among patients, naive, central memory and Treg TCRB repertoires appeared more similar than among healthy donors.

V and J are TRBV6-5 and TRBJ1-2; D gene unclear. This sequence originates from a man between 18 and 35 years old with type 1 diabetes. The material sequenced was naive CD4+ T cells from blood. The chain's CDR3 is CASRREVHGGYTF. The CDR3 nucleotides are TGTGCCAGCAGGAGGGAAGTACATGGTGGCTACACCTTC.